This T cell receptor (beta chain) comes out of a study of PD-L1 blockade in urothelial cancer. The overall study: Prior exposure to chemotherapy in patients amounted to 0 to 3 regimens received. Blood was analyzed 3 weeks (second dose) and 6 weeks after treatment start.

Synthetically made TCR analog templates were put into each PCR as spikes. TCRdb keeps only in-frame clones here, not all; method: immunoSEQ multiplex PCR. The sample includes tens of thousands of clones, more than 75% seen only once; the top ten take 8% to 9.5%. Patients presented with locally advanced or metastatic urothelial carcinoma. Trimming pared 2 bases from V and 0 bases from J, leaving 6 bases between. This CDR3 comprises 14 residues. Germline V CDR1 and CDR2: SGHAT, FQNNGV. The rearrangement links TRBV11-2 to TRBJ2-3, with a tentative D call TRBD2 (5 bases). The receptor's source is a man aged 65 to 79 with urothelial cancer. The material sequenced was PBMCs, taken around atezolizumab (anti-PD-L1) treatment. CDR3 loop: CASSLTRSTDTQYF. The CDR3 DNA follows: TGTGCCAGCAGCTTAACTAGAAGCACAGATACGCAGTATTTT.